This T cell receptor (beta chain) was recovered during a study of post-analysis software for immune sequencing data (dated by TCRdb to 2014 to 2015). Regarding the complete study: The recorded disease courses included relapsing-remitting, secondary progressive and progressive-relapsing multiple sclerosis, and some patients had no subtype annotation. The patient repertoires were set against about 10 previously published healthy control repertoires from donors whose ages ranged from roughly 6 to 25 years. A subset of samples was prepared in parallel using single-end sample barcoding, then pooled and co-amplified after Illumina adapter ligation.

On the study overall, not on this receptor specifically: Significantly lower normalized Chao1 diversity was found in multiple sclerosis patients than in controls, suggesting substantial peripheral T-cell clonal expansion. Strong co-clustering of samples prepared in the same batch was shown by direct clustering with F measure, prompting a batch-effect correction. Patients showed significantly higher frequencies than controls for a handful of TRBV segments, among them TRBV5-6, TRBV5-1 and TRBV20-1. The control group was slightly older than the multiple sclerosis patient group.

Taken from the germline V gene (reference sequence), the CDR1 and CDR2 loops are GTSNPN and SVGIG. The CDR3 starts with the cysteine, ends with the phenylalanine, and has 11 residues. Only the CDR3 DNA is retained, 33 bases long and in frame from the first base. Trimming at the junction amounts to 1 base on V and 1 base on J, and the germline ends lie 2 bases apart. Libraries were constructed by PCR. The reads were generated on an Illumina HiSeq 2500. To reduce PCR and sequencing biases, unique molecular identifiers were incorporated into the TCR beta cDNA libraries. Every 1 to 10 million input T cells yielded approximately 500,000 cDNA molecules, meaning each molecule approximated one T cell. The patient libraries were prepared and sequenced with the same protocol used for the earlier healthy control dataset. Within a given batch, samples were prepared together, multiplexed and sequenced on the same HiSeq lane. In the original analysis: MIGEC was used to process the raw barcoded reads, and molecular identifier groups with only a single read were discarded before consensus assembly and CDR3 extraction. VDJtools was used for post-analysis of the clonotype tables, and diversity was normalized by down-sampling every dataset to the size of the smallest sample. To correct batch-related cross-sample contamination, repertoire overlap clustering matched CDR3 amino acid sequences but not nucleotide sequences. TCRdb applied fastp at Q25 and MiXCR to the public reads, then kept only in-frame beta chains. Duplicate CDR3 protein sequences are folded into a single record with the most common DNA and genes. What appears here as the V and J calls and clone size reflects TCRdb's work, not the paper's. This sample lists about 570,000 distinct CDR3 sequences; 34% were detected once. Around 6.1% of the sample comes from the top ten.

On this clonotype: Its antigen remains unidentified. Base quality data are lacking; no much larger clone is found one base away.

TCR beta repertoires were profiled from peripheral blood of about a dozen young patients with multiple sclerosis to demonstrate the VDJtools post-analysis software. The multiple sclerosis patients were children and adolescents ranging in age from roughly 6 to 15 years. The clonotype originates from a girl under 18 with multiple sclerosis. Sequenced: blood. The sequence links TRBV30 to TRBJ2-7; no confident D gene assignment can be made. Here is the DNA: TGTGCCTGGAGTGAATCCTACGAGCAGTACTTC. This gives the protein CAWSESYEQYF.